This is a list of T cell receptor beta chains from one sample in a study of low-dose radiotherapy and immunotherapy resistance in tumors. TCRdb re-analysed the reads in MiXCR, keeping a single row per CDR3 protein. This sample carries roughly 76,000 distinct CDR3 sequences, about 20% of them seen once, and the ten largest clones take less than 6%. The starting material was PBMCs, obtained before treatment. The source of these receptors is a male donor with prostate cancer. CDR3s include the opening cysteine and the closing phenylalanine or tryptophan. A D gene is named only where the DNA matches it firmly. Only some rows state a clone size, as once, few, many or a class for expanded clones.

>many|-|TRBV6-6|TRBJ2-3
CASSYPTPSGYTQYF
TGTGCCAGCAGTTACCCGACCCCGTCAGGTTATACGCAGTATTTT
>many|TRBD2|TRBV5-5|TRBJ2-2
CASSQTSGGATGELFF
TGTGCCAGCAGCCAGACTAGCGGGGGGGCGACCGGGGAGCTGTTTTTT
>few|TRBD1|TRBV4-3|TRBJ2-2
CASRPGQGSAGELFF
TGCGCCAGCCGCCCGGGACAGGGGTCGGCCGGGGAGCTGTTTTTT
>-|TRBD2|TRBV7-9|TRBJ2-1
CASSFLGGRGGDNEQFF
TGTGCCAGCAGCTTTTTGGGGGGGCGGGGGGGCGACAATGAGCAGTTCTTC
>many|TRBD1|TRBV7-2|TRBJ2-1
CASSPGQVVNEQFF
TGTGCCAGCAGCCCGGGACAGGTGGTCAATGAGCAGTTCTTC
>many|TRBD2|TRBV12-3/TRBV12-4|TRBJ2-3
CASTHGGGSTDTQYF
TGTGCCAGCACCCACGGGGGGGGAAGCACAGATACGCAGTATTTT
>-|-|TRBV2|TRBJ2-2
CASRPGAVTGELFF
TGTGCCAGCAGGCCAGGGGCTGTGACCGGGGAGCTGTTTTTT
>many|-|TRBV29-1|TRBJ2-4
CSVAQGGNNIQYF
TGCAGCGTTGCACAGGGAGGTAACAACATTCAGTACTTC
>many|TRBD2|TRBV20-1|TRBJ2-1
CSARPPYAIAGPGNEQFF
TGCAGTGCTAGACCACCGTACGCCATAGCGGGACCTGGAAATGAGCAGTTCTTC
>many|-|TRBV7-8|TRBJ2-5
CASSLGGDETQYF
TGTGCCAGCAGCTTAGGGGGGGATGAGACCCAGTACTTC
>many|-|TRBV4-3|TRBJ2-2
CASSQGGSHTGELFF
TGCGCCAGCAGCCAAGGGGGGTCTCACACCGGGGAGCTGTTTTTT
>-|-|TRBV5-1|TRBJ2-1
CASSLGAASEQFF
TGCGCCAGCAGCTTGGGTGCCGCAAGTGAGCAGTTCTTC
>few|-|TRBV3-1|TRBJ2-1
CASSQGGYEQFF
TGTGCCAGCAGCCAGGGGGGCTACGAGCAGTTCTTC
>-|-|TRBV4-1|TRBJ1-5
CASSQELRQPQHF
TGCGCCAGCAGCCAAGAGCTCCGTCAGCCCCAGCATTTT
>many|TRBD2|TRBV27|TRBJ2-4
CASSLGGVTKNIQYF
TGTGCCAGCAGTTTGGGGGGGGTTACCAAAAACATTCAGTACTTC
>few|TRBD2|TRBV5-6|TRBJ2-1
CASSLLSGSGSYNEQFF
TGTGCCAGCAGCTTGCTTAGCGGGAGTGGTTCCTACAATGAGCAGTTCTTC
>many|TRBD2|TRBV4-2|TRBJ2-7
CASSQATTSGYEQYF
TGTGCCAGCAGCCAAGCGACCACTAGCGGTTACGAGCAGTACTTC
>many|-|TRBV6-2/TRBV6-3|TRBJ2-1
CASSEGTSSGNEQFF
TGTGCCAGCAGTGAAGGTACTAGCAGTGGTAATGAGCAGTTCTTC
>many|-|TRBV19|TRBJ1-5
CASKADRSRNQPQHF
TGTGCCAGCAAGGCCGACAGGTCCCGCAATCAGCCCCAGCATTTT
>many|-|TRBV11-2|TRBJ2-7
CASSPSLRGYEQYF
TGTGCCAGCAGCCCTTCCCTTAGGGGATACGAGCAGTACTTC
>many|-|TRBV12-3/TRBV12-4|TRBJ1-1
CASSPRTRNTEAFF
TGTGCCAGCAGCCCCCGTACGAGGAACACTGAAGCTTTCTTT
>many|-|TRBV24-1|TRBJ1-2
CATSDGGQYGYTF
TGTGCCACCAGTGATGGGGGGCAATATGGCTACACCTTC
>-|TRBD1|TRBV5-5|TRBJ1-5
CASRQTGSSNQPQHF
TGTGCCAGCAGACAGACAGGGTCTAGCAATCAACCCCAGCATTTT
>many|-|TRBV6-2/TRBV6-3|TRBJ2-5
CASSYSWGQGGTQYF
TGTGCCAGCAGTTACTCATGGGGGCAGGGAGGGACCCAGTACTTC
>few|-|TRBV18|TRBJ2-7
CASSPYSEVGYEQYF
TGTGCCAGCTCACCATACTCCGAAGTAGGTTACGAGCAGTACTTC
>many|-|TRBV20-1|TRBJ2-7
CSARARNAYEQYF
TGCAGTGCTAGAGCCAGGAATGCCTACGAGCAGTACTTC
>once|TRBD2|TRBV9|TRBJ2-2
CASSVTSGNTGELFF
TGTGCCAGCAGCGTTACTAGCGGGAACACCGGGGAGCTGTTTTTT
>many|-|TRBV7-2|TRBJ2-3
CASSQGAAGGLAQYF
TGTGCCAGCAGCCAGGGGGCAGCGGGGGGCCTTGCGCAGTATTTT
>many|-|TRBV6-5|TRBJ1-3
CASSYSPGSGNTIYF
TGTGCCAGCAGTTACTCGCCGGGATCGGGAAACACCATATATTTT
>-|-|TRBV3-1|TRBJ2-5
CASSQVDGRTQYF
TGTGCCAGCAGCCAAGTAGATGGGAGGACCCAGTACTTC
>many|-|TRBV12-3/TRBV12-4|TRBJ2-3
CASSLDLGQASSTQYF
TGTGCCAGCAGTTTAGATCTGGGGCAGGCGAGCAGTACGCAGTATTTT
>many|-|TRBV12-3/TRBV12-4|TRBJ2-3
CASSLNPGATDTQYF
TGTGCCAGCAGTTTGAACCCAGGGGCCACAGATACGCAGTATTTT
>many|-|TRBV25-1|TRBJ2-7
CASSEDLDRSSSYEQYF
TGTGCCAGCAGTGAAGATTTGGACCGATCGAGCTCCTACGAGCAGTACTTC
>many|TRBD1|TRBV30|TRBJ1-5
CAWSAWTGRSNQPQHF
TGTGCCTGGAGTGCCTGGACAGGGCGAAGCAATCAGCCCCAGCATTTT
>many|TRBD1|TRBV11-2|TRBJ2-5
CASSRDRATQETQYF
TGTGCCAGCAGCCGCGACAGGGCAACTCAAGAGACCCAGTACTTC
>many|-|TRBV30|TRBJ1-1
CAWSVRTNTEAFF
TGTGCCTGGAGTGTACGGACGAACACTGAAGCTTTCTTT
>many|-|TRBV14|TRBJ2-2
CASSQRLFSTNTGELFF
TGTGCCAGCAGCCAACGTCTATTCTCCACGAACACCGGGGAGCTGTTTTTT
>many|TRBD2|TRBV20-1|TRBJ2-3
CSAATSGTDTQYF
TGCAGTGCTGCCACTAGCGGCACAGATACGCAGTATTTT
>many|-|TRBV23-1|TRBJ2-7
CASSTDRISEQYF
TGCGCCAGCAGTACCGATCGGATTTCCGAGCAGTACTTC
>many|-|TRBV6-1|TRBJ2-3
CASSEGWSTDTQYF
TGTGCCAGCAGTGAGGGCTGGAGCACAGATACGCAGTATTTT
>once|-|TRBV18|TRBJ2-1
CASSPPSGTNEQQFF
TGTGCCAGCTCACCACCGTCCGGGACCAATGAGCAGCAGTTCTTC
>many|-|TRBV9|TRBJ2-3
CASSVVSDTQYF
TGTGCCAGCAGCGTAGTGTCCGATACGCAGTATTTT
>many|-|TRBV19|TRBJ2-7
CASSIIPGLDEQYF
TGTGCCAGTAGTATTATCCCGGGGCTTGACGAGCAGTACTTC
>many|-|TRBV28|TRBJ1-2
CASSFGGRDYGYTF
TGTGCCAGCAGTTTTGGGGGGCGCGACTATGGCTACACCTTC
>many|-|TRBV5-1|TRBJ1-1
CASSPAGGMNTEAFF
TGCGCCAGCAGCCCAGCCGGGGGTATGAACACTGAAGCTTTCTTT
>many|TRBD2|TRBV28|TRBJ2-7
CASRRTSYEQYF
TGTGCCAGCAGAAGGACTAGCTACGAGCAGTACTTC
>many|-|TRBV15|TRBJ2-1
CATSREVAGRRDNEQFF
TGTGCCACCAGCAGAGAGGTGGCGGGGCGGAGGGACAATGAGCAGTTCTTC
>many|-|TRBV4-1|TRBJ2-4
CASSQSWDTAKNIQYF
TGCGCCAGCAGCCAGTCATGGGACACAGCCAAAAACATTCAGTACTTC
>many|-|TRBV14|TRBJ2-7
CASSQVSGPPTYEQYF
TGTGCCAGCAGCCAAGTCTCCGGCCCGCCAACCTACGAGCAGTACTTC
>many|-|TRBV19|TRBJ2-1
CASSNSPRGVGDNEQFF
TGTGCCAGTAGTAACAGCCCACGAGGGGTGGGGGACAATGAGCAGTTCTTC
>many|TRBD2|TRBV12-3/TRBV12-4|TRBJ2-1
CASSTTSSGAAGQFF
TGTGCCAGCAGTACGACTTCTAGCGGGGCCGCCGGGCAGTTCTTC
>-|TRBD2|TRBV5-1|TRBJ2-1
CASSPPGLAVGRNEQFF
TGCGCCAGCAGCCCCCCGGGACTAGCGGTGGGGCGCAATGAGCAGTTCTTC
>many|-|TRBV30|TRBJ1-3
CAWSVSGPLSGNTIYF
TGTGCCTGGAGTGTATCAGGGCCCCTCTCTGGAAACACCATATATTTT
>-|TRBD2|TRBV2|TRBJ2-3
CASSGSSGGFPDTQYF
TGTGCCAGCAGTGGAAGTAGCGGGGGTTTTCCAGATACGCAGTATTTT
>many|-|TRBV28|TRBJ2-7
CASSMGRIGEQYF
TGTGCCAGCAGCATGGGTCGAATAGGGGAGCAGTACTTC
>once|TRBD1|TRBV6-2/TRBV6-3|TRBJ1-5
CASRAGTGDSNQPQHF
TGTGCCAGCAGGGCCGGGACAGGGGATAGCAATCAGCCCCAGCATTTT
>many|TRBD2|TRBV5-1|TRBJ2-5
CASSLPGRGETQYF
TGCGCCAGCAGCTTGCCGGGGAGGGGAGAGACCCAGTACTTC
>many|TRBD2|TRBV29-1|TRBJ2-2
CSVATLAGGVALFF
TGCAGCGTTGCTACCCTCGCGGGAGGGGTTGCACTGTTTTTT
>many|TRBD2|TRBV7-2|TRBJ2-1
CASSPTSASSYNEQFF
TGTGCCAGCAGCCCGACTAGCGCGAGCTCCTACAATGAGCAGTTCTTC
>many|-|TRBV6-5|TRBJ2-1
CASSYPRGEGQFF
TGTGCCAGCAGTTACCCGCGCGGTGAGGGGCAGTTCTTC